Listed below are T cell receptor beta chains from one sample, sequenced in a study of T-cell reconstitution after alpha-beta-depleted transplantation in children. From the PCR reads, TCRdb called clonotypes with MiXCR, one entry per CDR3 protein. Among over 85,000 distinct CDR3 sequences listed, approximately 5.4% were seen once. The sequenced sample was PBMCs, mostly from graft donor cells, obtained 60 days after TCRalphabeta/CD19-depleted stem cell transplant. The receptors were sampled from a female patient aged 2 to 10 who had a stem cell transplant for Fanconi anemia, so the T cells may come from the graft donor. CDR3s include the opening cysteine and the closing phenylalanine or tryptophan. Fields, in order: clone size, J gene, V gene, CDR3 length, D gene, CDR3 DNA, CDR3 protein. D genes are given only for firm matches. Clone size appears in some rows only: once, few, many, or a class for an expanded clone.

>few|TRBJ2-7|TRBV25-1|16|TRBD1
TGTGCCAGCAGTGGGTTTTCTGGGACAGGCTCCTACGAGCAGTACTTC
CASSGFSGTGSYEQYF
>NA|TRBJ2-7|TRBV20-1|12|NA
TGCAGTGCTAGACACTTTGCCTACGAGCAGTACTTC
CSARHFAYEQYF
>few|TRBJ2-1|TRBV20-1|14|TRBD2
TGCAGTGCTAGACCGGGACTAGCGGGAGGGAAGCAGTTCTTC
CSARPGLAGGKQFF
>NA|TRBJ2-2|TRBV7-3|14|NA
TGTGCCAGCAGCTTAGGGACCGTCACCGGGGAGCTGTTTTTT
CASSLGTVTGELFF
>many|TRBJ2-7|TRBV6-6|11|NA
TGTGCCAGCAGGACTAGCTACGAGCAGTACTTC
CASRTSYEQYF
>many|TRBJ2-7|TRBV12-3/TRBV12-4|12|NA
TGTGCCAGCAGGGTTCTGCCCTACGAGCAGTACTTC
CASRVLPYEQYF
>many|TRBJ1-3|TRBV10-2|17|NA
TGCGCCAGCAGTGAGTCCCCCAGAGGCTCATGGGGAAACACCATATATTTT
CASSESPRGSWGNTIYF
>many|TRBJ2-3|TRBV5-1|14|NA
TGCGCCAGCAGCTTGGACTATTCCACAGATACGCAGTATTTT
CASSLDYSTDTQYF
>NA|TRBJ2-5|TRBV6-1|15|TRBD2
TGTGCCAGCAGTGAGTCACTAGCGGGAATAGAGACCCAGTACTTC
CASSESLAGIETQYF
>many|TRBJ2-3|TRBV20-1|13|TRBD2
TGCAGTGCTAGACTAGCGGGGGGGGATACGCAGTATTTT
CSARLAGGDTQYF
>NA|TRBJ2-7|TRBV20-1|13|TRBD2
TGCAGTGCTACTAGCGGGAGCCCCCTCGAGCAGTACTTC
CSATSGSPLEQYF
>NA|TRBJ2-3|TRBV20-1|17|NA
TGCTGTGCTAGCCGGGGGTCGCCTAATTTCTTCACAGATACGCAGTATTTT
CCASRGSPNFFTDTQYF
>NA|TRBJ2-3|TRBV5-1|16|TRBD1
TGCGCCAGCAGCTCGAGGCAGGGACAGGGCGAAGATACGCAGTATTTT
CASSSRQGQGEDTQYF
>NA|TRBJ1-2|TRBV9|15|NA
TGTGCCAGCAGCTCTAAGGTCGCCCTCCCCTATGGCTACACCTTC
CASSSKVALPYGYTF
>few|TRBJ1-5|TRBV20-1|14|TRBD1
TGCAGTGCTACTGGACAGGGAGGGGTTGAGCCCCAGCATTTT
CSATGQGGVEPQHF
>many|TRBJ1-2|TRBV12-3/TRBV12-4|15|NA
TGTGCCAGCAGTTTTGGGGGCGCGACTCCCTATGGCTACACCTTC
CASSFGGATPYGYTF
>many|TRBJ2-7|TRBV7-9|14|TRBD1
TGTGCCAGCAGCTTAGAGGGGGCCGGATACGAGCAGTACTTC
CASSLEGAGYEQYF
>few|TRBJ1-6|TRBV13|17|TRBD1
TGTGCCAGCAGCTCCTCCGGGACAGGGCTAGGAAATTCACCCCTCCACTTT
CASSSSGTGLGNSPLHF
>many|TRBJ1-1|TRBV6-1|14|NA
TGTGCCAGCAGTGAATCAGGGGTTAGGACTGAAGCTTTCTTT
CASSESGVRTEAFF
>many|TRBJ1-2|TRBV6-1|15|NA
TGTGCCAGCAGCGAGGGATACAGGTTTACTTATGGCTACACCTTC
CASSEGYRFTYGYTF
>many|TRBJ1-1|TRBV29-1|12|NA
TGCAGCGTTGAAGATAGGAGGTTAGAAGCTTTCTTT
CSVEDRRLEAFF
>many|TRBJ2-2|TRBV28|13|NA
TGTGCCAGCAGGCCGACAGTCGGCGGGGAGCTGTTTTTT
CASRPTVGGELFF
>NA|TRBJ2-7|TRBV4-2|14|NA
TGTGCCAGCAGCCAAGCCGGGTTCTCCTACGAGCAGTACTTC
CASSQAGFSYEQYF
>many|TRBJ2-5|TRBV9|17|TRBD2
TGTGCCAGCAGCGCGTTACCGGGACTAGCGGGGCAAGAGACCCAGTACTTC
CASSALPGLAGQETQYF
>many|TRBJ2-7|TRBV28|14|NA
TGTGCCAGCACCTACGGAGGGGGCCTCTACGAGCAGTACTTC
CASTYGGGLYEQYF
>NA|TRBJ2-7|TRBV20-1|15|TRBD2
TGCAGTGCTAACCCCCGGGCTAGCGGGAGGGGCGAGCAGTACTTC
CSANPRASGRGEQYF
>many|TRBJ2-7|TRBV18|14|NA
TGTGCCAGCTCTCGGGAAAGGGTGCTAAGGGAGCAGTACTTC
CASSRERVLREQYF
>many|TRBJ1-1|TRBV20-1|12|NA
TGCAGTGCGAGAGTAAGGGACACTGAAGCTTTCTTT
CSARVRDTEAFF
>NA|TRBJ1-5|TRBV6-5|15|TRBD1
TGTGCCAGCAGCTTAAAGACAGGGCGGGGGGGGCCCCAGCATTTT
CASSLKTGRGGPQHF
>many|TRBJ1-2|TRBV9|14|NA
TGTGCCAGCAGCGTAGGGCAGGGCCCCTATGGCTACACCTTC
CASSVGQGPYGYTF
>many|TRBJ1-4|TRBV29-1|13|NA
TGCAGCGTGACGGAGCCAACTAATGAAAAACTGTTTTTT
CSVTEPTNEKLFF
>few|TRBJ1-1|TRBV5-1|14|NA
TGCGCCAGCAAGAAAGACAGTTTGAACACTGAAGCTTTCTTT
CASKKDSLNTEAFF
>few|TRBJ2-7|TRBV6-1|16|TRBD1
TGTGCCAGCAGTGTCCCGTCCGGGACAGGTCCCTACGAGCAGTACTTC
CASSVPSGTGPYEQYF
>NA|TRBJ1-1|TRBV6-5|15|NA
TGTGCCAGCAGCCAATTTAGGGGTGGGAACACTGAAGCTTTCTTT
CASSQFRGGNTEAFF
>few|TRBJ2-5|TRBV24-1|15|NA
TGTGCCACCAGTGATACGACAGGGACTGGGGAGACCCAGTACTTC
CATSDTTGTGETQYF
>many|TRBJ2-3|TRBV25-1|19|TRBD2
TGTGCCAGCAGTGACCCAGTGGGAAGGAAGCGGGAGAATCTAGATACGCAGTATTTT
CASSDPVGRKRENLDTQYF